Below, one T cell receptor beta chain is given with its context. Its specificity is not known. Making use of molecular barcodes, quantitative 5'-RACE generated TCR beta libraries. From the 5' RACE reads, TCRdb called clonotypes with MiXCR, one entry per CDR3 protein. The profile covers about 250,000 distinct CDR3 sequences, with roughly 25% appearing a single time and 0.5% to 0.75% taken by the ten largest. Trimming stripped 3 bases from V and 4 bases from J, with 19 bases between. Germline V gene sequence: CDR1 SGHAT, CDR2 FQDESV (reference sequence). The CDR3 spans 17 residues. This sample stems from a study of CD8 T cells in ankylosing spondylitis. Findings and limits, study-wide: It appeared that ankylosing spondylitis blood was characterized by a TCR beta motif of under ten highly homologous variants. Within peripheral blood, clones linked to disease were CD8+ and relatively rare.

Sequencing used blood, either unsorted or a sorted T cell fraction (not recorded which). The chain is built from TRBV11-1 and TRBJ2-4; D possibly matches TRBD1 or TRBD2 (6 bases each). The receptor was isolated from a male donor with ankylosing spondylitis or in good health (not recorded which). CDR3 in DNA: TGTGCCAGCAGCTTGCGGAGGGGGGACGACAGAAAAAACATTCAGTACTTC. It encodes CASSLRRGDDRKNIQYF.